Presented here are 20 T cell receptor beta chains from one specimen sequenced in a study of STAT5B mutations in CD4+ large granular lymphocyte leukemia. Some clones are missing from TCRdb's copy, which holds only in-frame ones; the method was immunoSEQ multiplex PCR. Of 20,000 to 25,000 clones in the sample, about 80% are singletons; the top ten hold over 8%. The specimen was CD4+ T cells from blood buffy coats. These receptor sequences come from a human donor in good health.

The V call is TRBV28, the J call TRBJ1-4, with D uncertain. From germline, CDR1 is MDHEN and CDR2 SYDVKM. There are 16 residues in the CDR3. Between the trimmed V and J ends, which lost 6 bases and 7 bases, there was a span of 21 bases. CDR3 nucleotides: TGTGCCAGCAGCCAGGCCGATGAGGGAAGGATTGAAAAACTGTTTTTT. Translation: CASSQADEGRIEKLFF.

This clone was seen just once. The chain links TRBV29-1 to TRBJ2-3; TRBD1 matches 9 bases. After removal of 8 bases from V and 1 base from J, the junction contained 4 bases not matched to a gene. This CDR3 is built from 13 residues. Per the germline V gene, CDR1 is SQVTM and CDR2 is ANQGSEA. In nucleotides, the CDR3 is TGCAGCATCCGACAGGGGGGCACAGATACGCAGTATTTT. Translation gives CSIRQGGTDTQYF.

The V gene is TRBV7-2, the J gene TRBJ2-1; 11 bases are a match to TRBD1. The V segment lost 5 bases and the J segment 7 bases; nucleotides outside the gene matches: 10. This CDR3 contains 16 residues. CDR1 SGHTA and CDR2 FQGNSA come from the germline V gene. The CDR3 loop is CASSPRTGGAINEQFF. For the CDR3, the DNA is TGTGCCAGCAGCCCAAGGACAGGGGGCGCCATTAATGAGCAGTTCTTC.

The chain couples TRBV15 to TRBJ1-2, with D maybe TRBD1 (6 bases). Germline V gene lookup returns CDR1 LNHNV and CDR2 YYDKDF (reference sequence). CDR3 length equals 16 residues. Trimming stripped 5 bases from V and 4 bases from J, with 20 bases between. CDR3 DNA: TGTGCCACCAGCCGTGGGGAACAGGGAAAGGGCTATGGCTACACCTTC. Its protein product is CATSRGEQGKGYGYTF.

The rearrangement joins TRBV6-5 to TRBJ1-1; D remains unclear. The CDR3 spans 14 residues. With 0 bases removed from V and 0 bases from J, the gap between germline ends came to 5 bases. Germline V lookup: CDR1 MNHEY, CDR2 SVGAGI. In DNA, the CDR3 is TGTGCCAGCAGTTACTCGAGTGTGAACACTGAAGCTTTCTTT. This codes for CASSYSSVNTEAFF.

Only a few counts were recorded for this clone. V gene TRBV7-3 combines with J gene TRBJ2-1, with D possibly TRBD2 on 6 matching bases. Trimming removed 2 bases from V and 9 bases from J, with 26 bases in between. There are 18 residues in the CDR3. Germline assignment: CDR1 SGHTA and CDR2 FQGTGA. The CDR3 DNA follows: TGTGCCAGCAGCTTAGGGGCTTTTCAATTTAGCGGAGGCGGTGAGCAGTTCTTC. Protein sequence: CASSLGAFQFSGGGEQFF. The whole variable domain, remainder taken from reference TRBV7-3 and TRBJ2-1, is GAGVSQTPSNKVTEKGKYVELRCDPISGHTALYWYRQSLGQGPEFLIYFQGTGAADDSGLPNDRFFAVRPEGSVSTLKIQRTERGDSAVYLCASSLGAFQFSGGGEQFFGPGTRLTVL.

V gene TRBV27 combines with J gene TRBJ1-6; D may be TRBD1 (5 bases). Germline-derived CDR1 and CDR2 are MNHEY and SMNVEV (reference sequence). The ends were cut back, 5 bases at V and 9 bases at J, with 14 bases in the middle. CDR3 length equals 14 residues. The CDR3 nucleotides are TGTGCCAGCAGTCTCATGGGGGTCGGTTCACCCCTCCACTTT. Translation: CASSLMGVGSPLHF.

V usage is TRBV27 and J usage is TRBJ2-7, with 10 bases matching TRBD1. This CDR3 has 17 residues. V lost 5 bases, J lost 1 base, and 11 bases stayed unmatched. CDR1 is MNHEY, CDR2 SMNVEV, per germline (reference sequence). This CDR3 reads CASSQLTGGFLSYEQYF. CDR3 in DNA: TGTGCCAGCAGTCAGCTGACAGGGGGCTTTTTGTCCTACGAGCAGTACTTC.

This clone is judged medium-sized. This chain connects TRBV5-6 to TRBJ1-6; TRBD1 matches at 7 bases. The CDR3 length is 14 residues. The V segment lost 4 bases and the J segment 10 bases; nucleotides outside the gene matches: 8. Germline V gene sequence: CDR1 SGHDT, CDR2 YYEEEE. CDR3 sequence reads: CASSHGQAGSPLHF. Here the CDR3 DNA reads TGTGCCAGCAGCCACGGACAGGCAGGATCACCCCTCCACTTT.

This clone has only a few counts. J is TRBJ1-1 and V is TRBV28; no clear D gene. Germline lookup yields CDR1 MDHEN and CDR2 SYDVKM. Trimming stripped 4 bases from V and 5 bases from J, with 8 bases between. This CDR3 region has 12 residues. The CDR3 DNA reads TGTGCCAGCAGTTCCCCTACTACTGAAGCTTTCTTT. It translates to CASSSPTTEAFF.

This chain joins TRBV28 and TRBJ2-7; TRBD1 agrees at 9 bases. This CDR3 comprises 15 residues. Germline CDR1 reads MDHEN; CDR2 reads SYDVKM. V was clipped by 6 bases and J by 4 bases; unmatched bases: 10. The CDR3 here is CASRSGTGIGYEQYV. CDR3 DNA sequence: TGTGCCAGCAGGAGCGGGACAGGGATCGGGTACGAGCAGTACGTC.

Of note for this clone: This could be a read error, since a much larger clone is one nucleotide away. V is TRBV30 and J is TRBJ1-1, with D unresolved. CDR3 size: 11 residues. Germline V lookup: CDR1 GTSNPN, CDR2 SVGIG (reference sequence). The CDR3 sequence is CAWSGLTEVFF. CDR3 nucleotides: TGTGCCTGGAGTGGGCTTACTGAAGTTTTCTTT.

The chain uses TRBV30 and TRBJ2-6; a possible D gene is TRBD2 (6 bases). The V gene's germline CDR1 is GTSNPN and CDR2 SVGIG (reference sequence). This CDR3 contains 19 residues. V dropped 5 bases and J dropped 4 bases, with 27 bases sitting between them. The CDR3 here is CAWYGAVAGPRAGANVLTF. The DNA for the CDR3 is TGTGCCTGGTATGGGGCCGTGGCGGGACCTCGCGCCGGGGCCAACGTCCTGACTTTC.

The chain has TRBV11-3 and TRBJ1-3; 7 nucleotides align to TRBD1. Germline values: CDR1 SGHNT, CDR2 YENEEA. The CDR3 is 17 residues long. The V and J ends lost 4 bases and 5 bases, in that order; junction bases with no gene match: 14. The CDR3 region has the DNA TGTGCCAGCAGCTCTAGACAGGGAGGGTTCTTCAGAAACACCATATATTTT. Its translation: CASSSRQGGFFRNTIYF.

CDR3 amino acids: CASSPGPNYGYTF. Written as DNA, the CDR3 is TGTGCCAGCAGTCCGGGGCCTAACTATGGCTACACCTTC. V and J are TRBV28 and TRBJ1-2; D is possibly TRBD1 (5 bases). This CDR3 has 13 residues. The V gene lost 5 bases and the J gene lost 0 bases, with 7 bases spanning the gap. The germline gives CDR1 MDHEN, CDR2 SYDVKM.

The genes are TRBV7-8 and TRBJ2-3; the match to TRBD2 covers 8 bases. The CDR3 consists of 16 residues. The V gene's germline CDR1 is SGHVS and CDR2 FQNEAQ. Germline trimming cut 5 bases from V and 1 base from J; bases unmatched to any gene: 8. The chain's CDR3 is CASSQAAGARTDTQYF. CDR3 nucleotides: TGTGCCAGCAGCCAAGCAGCGGGAGCCCGCACAGATACGCAGTATTTT.

The count of this clone is one. The chain recombines TRBV28 with TRBJ1-5; maybe TRBD1 (6 bases). The CDR3 extends over 16 amino acids. Deletions cut 4 bases from V and 2 bases from J, with 15 bases between. Germline CDR1 reads MDHEN; CDR2 reads SYDVKM. CDR3: CASSSDRLGGNQPQHF. In nucleotides, the CDR3 is TGTGCCAGCAGTTCAGACAGGCTAGGGGGCAATCAGCCCCAGCATTTT.

This clone was seen more than once but under ten times. The chain employs TRBV5-6 and TRBJ2-7, with D hard to call. This CDR3 has 12 residues. V shed 0 bases and J shed 8 bases, with 9 bases lying between them. Germline CDR1 reads SGHDT; CDR2 reads YYEEEE. The DNA of the CDR3 is TGTGCCAGCAGCTTGGGAAGATTACAGCAGTACTTC. This translates into CASSLGRLQQYF.

V gene TRBV5-4 combines with J gene TRBJ2-7, with TRBD1 as a possible D gene (5 bases). With 0 bases removed from V and 2 bases from J, the gap between germline ends came to 15 bases. The CDR3 runs 16 residues. CDR1 is SGHNT and CDR2 is YYREEE in the germline V gene (reference sequence). The CDR3 nucleotides are TGTGCCAGCAGCTTGGCGGGCAGGGTGCAACCCTACGAGCAGTACTTC. Protein: CASSLAGRVQPYEQYF.

The chain has TRBV6-1 and TRBJ2-7; 12 positions match TRBD2. CDR1 and CDR2 from the germline V gene are MNHNS and SASEGT. With V trimmed by 2 bases and J by 0 bases, 17 bases remained unmatched. CDR3 length equals 21 residues. Written as DNA, the CDR3 is TGTGCCAGCAGTGAACAACCGCCCAGTGCTAGCGGGAGGGTTTCCTCCTACGAGCAGTACTTC. Translated: CASSEQPPSASGRVSSYEQYF.